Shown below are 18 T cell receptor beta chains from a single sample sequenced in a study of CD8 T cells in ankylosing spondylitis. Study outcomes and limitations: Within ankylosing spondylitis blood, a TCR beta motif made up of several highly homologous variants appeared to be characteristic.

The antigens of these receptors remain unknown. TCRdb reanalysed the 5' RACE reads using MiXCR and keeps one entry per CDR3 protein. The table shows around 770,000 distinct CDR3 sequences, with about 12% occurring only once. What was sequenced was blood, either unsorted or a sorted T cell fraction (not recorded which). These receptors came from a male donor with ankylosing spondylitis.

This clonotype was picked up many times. CDR3 loop: CASSETVDFYGYTF. CDR3 sequence (DNA): TGCGCCAGCAGTGAGACAGTGGACTTCTATGGCTACACCTTC. The chain carries TRBV10-2 and TRBJ1-2; D not certain. Looked up from germline, CDR1 is WSHSY and CDR2 is SAAADI. The CDR3 is 14 residues long. V was cut by 2 bases and J by 4 bases, with 11 bases left in between.

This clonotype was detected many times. The CDR3 sequence: CSARRSTYEGQYF. The CDR3 bases are TGCAGTGCTAGACGCAGTACCTACGAGGGGCAGTACTTC. This chain joins TRBV20-1 and TRBJ2-7; tentative D call: TRBD2 (5 bases). Germline CDR1 reads DFQATT; CDR2 reads SNEGSKA (reference sequence). The CDR3 extends over 13 amino acids. V lost 2 bases, J lost 9 bases, and 17 bases lay in between.

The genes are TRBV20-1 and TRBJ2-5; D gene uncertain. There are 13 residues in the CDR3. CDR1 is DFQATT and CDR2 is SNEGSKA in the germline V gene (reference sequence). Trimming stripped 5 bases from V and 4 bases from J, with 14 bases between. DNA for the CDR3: TGCAGTGCTCATGTGAGAGCAAGAGAGACCCAGTACTTC. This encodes CSAHVRARETQYF.

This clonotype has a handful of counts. The CDR3 loop is CASSYSYSTYEQYF. CDR3 nucleotides: TGTGCCAGCAGTTACTCTTACAGTACCTACGAGCAGTACTTC. V gene TRBV6-5 combines with J gene TRBJ2-7, with D unresolved. This CDR3 is 14 amino acids long. Germline CDR1 and CDR2: MNHEY and SVGAGI. Trimming took off 0 bases at V and 2 bases at J, with 8 bases between the two ends.

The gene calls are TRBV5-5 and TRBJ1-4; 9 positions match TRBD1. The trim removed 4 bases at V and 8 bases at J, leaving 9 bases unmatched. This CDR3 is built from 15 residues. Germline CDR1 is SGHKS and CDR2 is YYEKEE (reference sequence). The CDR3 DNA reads TGTGCCAGCAGCCGATCGCGGGACAGGGCCGAAAAACTGTTTTTT. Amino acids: CASSRSRDRAEKLFF.

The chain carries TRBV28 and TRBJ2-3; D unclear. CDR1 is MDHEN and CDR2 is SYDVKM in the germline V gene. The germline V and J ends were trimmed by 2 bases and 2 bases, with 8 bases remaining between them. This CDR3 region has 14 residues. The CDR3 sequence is CASSLNIPTDTQYF. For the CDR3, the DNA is TGTGCCAGCAGTTTAAATATTCCCACAGATACGCAGTATTTT.

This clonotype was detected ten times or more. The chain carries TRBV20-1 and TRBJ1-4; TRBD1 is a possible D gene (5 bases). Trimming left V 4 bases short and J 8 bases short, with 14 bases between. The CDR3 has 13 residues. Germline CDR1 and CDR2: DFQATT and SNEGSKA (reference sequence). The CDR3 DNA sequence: TGCAGTGCTACAGGGTCGATTCGGGAAAAACTGTTTTTT. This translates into CSATGSIREKLFF.

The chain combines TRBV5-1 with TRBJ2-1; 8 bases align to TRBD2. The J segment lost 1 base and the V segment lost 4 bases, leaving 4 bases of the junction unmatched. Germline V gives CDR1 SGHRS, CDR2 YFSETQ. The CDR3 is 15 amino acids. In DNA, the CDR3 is TGCGCCAGCAGCAGGACTAGCTCTTCCTACAATGAGCAGTTCTTC. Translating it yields CASSRTSSSYNEQFF.

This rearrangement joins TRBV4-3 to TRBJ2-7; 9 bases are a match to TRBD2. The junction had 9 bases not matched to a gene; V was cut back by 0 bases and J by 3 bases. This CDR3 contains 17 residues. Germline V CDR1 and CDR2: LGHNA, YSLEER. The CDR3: CASSQDLMAGGVYEQYF. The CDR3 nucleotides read TGCGCCAGCAGCCAAGATTTGATGGCGGGAGGGGTCTACGAGCAGTACTTC.

CDR3 amino acids: CASSLTTSDQPQHF. CDR3 bases: TGTGCCAGCAGCTTAACGACTAGTGATCAGCCCCAGCATTTT. This chain joins TRBV7-9 and TRBJ1-5; D is uncertain. V gave up 2 bases and J gave up 5 bases, with 10 bases separating them. Germline values: CDR1 SEHNR, CDR2 FQNEAQ (reference sequence). The CDR3 is made up of 14 amino acids.

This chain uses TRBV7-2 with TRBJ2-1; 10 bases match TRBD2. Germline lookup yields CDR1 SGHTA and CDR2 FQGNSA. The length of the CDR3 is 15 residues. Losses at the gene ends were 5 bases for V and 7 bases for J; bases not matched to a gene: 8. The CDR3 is CASSLRASGGNEQFF. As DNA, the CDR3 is TGTGCCAGCAGCCTACGGGCTAGCGGGGGAAATGAGCAGTTCTTC.

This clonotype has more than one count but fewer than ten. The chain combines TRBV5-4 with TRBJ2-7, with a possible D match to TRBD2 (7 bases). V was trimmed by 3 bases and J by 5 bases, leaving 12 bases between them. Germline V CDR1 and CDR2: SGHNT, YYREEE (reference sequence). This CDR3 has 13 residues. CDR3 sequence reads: CASSWRGGHEQYF. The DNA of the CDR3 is TGTGCCAGCAGCTGGAGGGGGGGCCACGAGCAGTACTTC. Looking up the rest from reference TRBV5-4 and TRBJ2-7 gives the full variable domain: ETGVTQSPTHLIKTRGQQVTLRCSSQSGHNTVSWYQQALGQGPQFIFQYYREEENGRGNFPPRFSGLQFPNYSSELNVNALELDDSALYLCASSWRGGHEQYFGPGTRLTVT.

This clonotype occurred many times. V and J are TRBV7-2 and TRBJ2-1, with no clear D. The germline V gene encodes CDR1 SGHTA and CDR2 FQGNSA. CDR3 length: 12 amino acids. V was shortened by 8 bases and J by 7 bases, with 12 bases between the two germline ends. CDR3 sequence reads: CASGIHINEQFF. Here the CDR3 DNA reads TGTGCCAGCGGAATACATATTAATGAGCAGTTCTTC.

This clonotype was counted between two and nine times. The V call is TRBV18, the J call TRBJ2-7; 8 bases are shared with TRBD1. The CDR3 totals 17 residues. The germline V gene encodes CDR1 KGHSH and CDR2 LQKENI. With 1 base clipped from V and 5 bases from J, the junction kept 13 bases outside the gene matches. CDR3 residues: CASSPRTGGRASDEQYF. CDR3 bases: TGTGCCAGCTCACCACGCACAGGGGGTAGGGCTTCGGACGAGCAGTACTTC.

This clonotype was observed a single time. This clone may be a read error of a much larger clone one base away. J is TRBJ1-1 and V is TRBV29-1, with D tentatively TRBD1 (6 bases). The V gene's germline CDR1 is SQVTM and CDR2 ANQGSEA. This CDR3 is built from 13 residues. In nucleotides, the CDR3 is TGCCGCGTAAGTTCAGGGGCCCTCACTGAAGCTTTCTTT. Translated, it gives CRVSSGALTEAFF.

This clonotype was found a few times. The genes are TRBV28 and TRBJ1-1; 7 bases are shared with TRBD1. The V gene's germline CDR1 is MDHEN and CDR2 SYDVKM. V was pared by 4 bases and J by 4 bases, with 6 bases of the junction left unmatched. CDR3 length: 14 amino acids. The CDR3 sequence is CASSSGGSVTEAFF. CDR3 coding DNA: TGTGCCAGCAGTTCAGGGGGGAGCGTCACTGAAGCTTTCTTT.

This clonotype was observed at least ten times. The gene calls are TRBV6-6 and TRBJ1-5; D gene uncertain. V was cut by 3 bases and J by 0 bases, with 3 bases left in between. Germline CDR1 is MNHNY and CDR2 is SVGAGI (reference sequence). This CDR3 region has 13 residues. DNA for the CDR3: TGTGCCAGCAGTTATGTTAGCAATCAGCCCCAGCATTTT. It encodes CASSYVSNQPQHF.

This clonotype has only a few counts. The CDR3 sequence: CASSLMGGDNEQFF. As DNA, the CDR3 is TGCGCCAGCAGCTTGATGGGGGGGGACAATGAGCAGTTCTTC. J is TRBJ2-1 and V is TRBV5-1; 7 bases map to TRBD2. The CDR3 sequence is 14 residues long. Per germline, CDR1 SGHRS and CDR2 YFSETQ. V gave up 1 base and J gave up 5 bases; unmatched junction bases: 3.